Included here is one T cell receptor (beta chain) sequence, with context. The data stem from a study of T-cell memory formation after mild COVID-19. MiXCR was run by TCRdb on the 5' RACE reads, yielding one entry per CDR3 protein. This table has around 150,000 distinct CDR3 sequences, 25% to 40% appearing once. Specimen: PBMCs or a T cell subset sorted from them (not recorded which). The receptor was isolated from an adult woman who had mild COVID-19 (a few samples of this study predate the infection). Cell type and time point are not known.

CDR3 DNA sequence: TGCGCCAGCAGCTTGGACAGTACGAGAGCCCAGTACTTC. Translating gives CASSLDSTRAQYF. The chain couples TRBV5-1 to TRBJ2-5, with D uncertain. The germline CDR1 and CDR2 sequences are SGHRS and YFSETQ. V was shortened by 0 bases and J by 9 bases, with 12 bases between the two germline ends. This CDR3 has 13 amino acids.